These 32 T cell receptor beta chains came from one sample sequenced in a study of blood T cell repertoires in COVID-19. Profiled with immunoSEQ multiplex PCR; TCRdb holds only in-frame clones, not every one. The sample shows fewer than 250,000 clones, around 85% of them seen only once. Sequencing was performed on peripheral blood. The origin of the receptors is a woman aged 50 to 65 with acute or convalescent COVID-19.

There are a few counts of this clone. The gene calls are TRBV6-5 and TRBJ1-2; possible D gene TRBD1, 6 bases. CDR3 length equals 12 residues. In germline, CDR1 is MNHEY, CDR2 SVGAGI. Deletions cut 7 bases from V and 8 bases from J, with 14 bases between. CDR3 region: CASTVWGGGYTF. The CDR3 bases are TGTGCCAGCACTGTTTGGGGGGGCGGCTACACCTTC.

This chain links TRBV19 with TRBJ2-1, with 8 bases fitting TRBD2. Losses at the gene ends were 5 bases for V and 1 base for J; bases not matched to a gene: 7. The germline V gene encodes CDR1 LNHDA and CDR2 SQIVND (reference sequence). CDR3 length: 16 residues. The CDR3 region is CASSPAGGVSYNEQFF. The CDR3 DNA is TGTGCCAGTAGTCCGGCCGGGGGGGTTTCCTACAATGAGCAGTTCTTC.

This clone was seen only once. V usage is TRBV28 and J usage is TRBJ2-2; D may be TRBD1 (6 bases). The CDR3 covers 12 residues. Between the trimmed V and J ends, which lost 7 bases and 6 bases, there was a span of 9 bases. The germline CDR1 and CDR2 sequences are MDHEN and SYDVKM. The CDR3 spells CASKGQSGELFF. Here the CDR3 DNA reads TGTGCCAGCAAAGGACAGTCCGGGGAGCTGTTTTTT.

The genes are TRBV18 and TRBJ1-5, with D possibly matching TRBD1 (5 bases). Germline assignment: CDR1 KGHSH and CDR2 LQKENI. The V end lost 6 bases, the J end lost 5 bases, and 11 bases lay between the germline ends. The CDR3 covers 13 residues. The CDR3 DNA sequence: TGTGCCAGCTCCCCGGGGGTGGATCAGCCCCAGCATTTT. Translating gives CASSPGVDQPQHF.

The chain links TRBV9 to TRBJ1-1; 8 positions agree with TRBD1. Trimming removed 3 bases from V and 0 bases from J; junction bases left unmatched: 7. Germline lookup yields CDR1 SGDLS and CDR2 YYNGEE. The CDR3 has 16 amino acids. In DNA form, the CDR3 reads TGTGCCAGCAGCGAGACAGGGGCTAGAATGAACACTGAAGCTTTCTTT. It specifies CASSETGARMNTEAFF.

This sequence joins TRBV11-2 and TRBJ1-6; a possible D gene is TRBD1 (6 bases). Deletions cut 5 bases from V and 7 bases from J, with 18 bases between. The V gene's germline CDR1 is SGHAT and CDR2 FQNNGV. The length of the CDR3 is 16 residues. CDR3 region: CASSPTWGQRNSPLHF. The CDR3 DNA sequence: TGTGCCAGCAGCCCAACTTGGGGGCAAAGAAATTCACCCCTCCACTTT.

The CDR3 loop reads CASSIDAGQGLTKNIQYF. CDR3 coding DNA: TGTGCCAGTAGTATAGATGCGGGACAGGGTTTAACCAAAAACATTCAGTACTTC. The chain combines TRBV19 with TRBJ2-4; 9 nucleotides agree with TRBD1. Germline V gene lookup returns CDR1 LNHDA and CDR2 SQIVND (reference sequence). The CDR3 has 18 amino acids. After removal of 0 bases from V and 2 bases from J, the junction contained 8 bases not matched to a gene.

CDR3 DNA: TGTGCCAGCAGCTTATCTCCCGAGAGAGGTCAGCCCCAGCATTTT. Translated, it gives CASSLSPERGQPQHF. V usage is TRBV5-5 and J usage is TRBJ1-5; no clear D gene. This CDR3 region has 15 residues. Germline CDR1 is SGHKS and CDR2 is YYEKEE (reference sequence). Trimming took off 2 bases at V and 6 bases at J, with 15 bases between the two ends.

V usage is TRBV7-2 and J usage is TRBJ2-7; 7 nucleotides match TRBD2. The CDR3 is 15 residues long. V lost 0 bases to trimming and J lost 0 bases; unmatched junction nucleotides: 2. From germline, CDR1 is SGHTA and CDR2 FQGNSA. CDR3 loop: CASSLAAGVSYEQYF. The CDR3 DNA follows: TGTGCCAGCAGCTTAGCGGCGGGGGTCTCCTACGAGCAGTACTTC.

The chain links TRBV7-2 to TRBJ1-2; D possibly corresponds to TRBD1 (6 bases). The CDR3 is made up of 16 amino acids. Trimming removed 7 bases at V and 7 bases at J, with 25 bases between. The germline gives CDR1 SGHTA, CDR2 FQGNSA. The CDR3 here is CASTPTGGGGSGGYTF. The CDR3 nucleotides read TGTGCCAGCACCCCGACAGGAGGGGGAGGGTCGGGTGGCTACACCTTC.

The J gene is TRBJ1-5, the V gene TRBV19; 9 nucleotides line up with TRBD1. CDR1 and CDR2 from the germline V gene are LNHDA and SQIVND (reference sequence). The CDR3 extends over 16 amino acids. Trimming cost V 7 bases and J 7 bases; bases outside gene matches: 14. CDR3 sequence reads: CASKGGWDRVSQPQHF. CDR3 bases: TGTGCCAGTAAAGGAGGATGGGACAGGGTATCCCAGCCCCAGCATTTT.

The V gene is TRBV12-1, the J gene TRBJ2-2; whether TRBD2, the table's D call, matches the DNA was not checked. TRBV12-1 represents a pseudogene. This CDR3 has 17 residues. The DNA of the CDR3 is TGTGCCAGCAGCTTTGGTTTTAGCCTAAAAGCTTCCGGGGAGCTGTTTTTT. Its translation is CASSFGFSLKASGELFF.

This chain connects TRBV5-1 to TRBJ1-1, with D unresolved. Germline V gene sequence: CDR1 SGHRS, CDR2 YFSETQ. Between the trimmed V and J ends, which lost 2 bases and 5 bases, there was a span of 10 bases. The CDR3 extends over 13 amino acids. The CDR3 spells CASSLGGPTEAFF. CDR3 sequence (DNA): TGCGCCAGCAGCTTAGGTGGGCCAACTGAAGCTTTCTTT.

In this sample, this clone turned up a few times. The chain couples TRBV25-1 to TRBJ2-1; 14 bases match TRBD2. CDR1 MGHDK and CDR2 SYGVNS come from the germline V gene. The CDR3 consists of 15 residues. Unmatched junction bases numbered 0, after V lost 4 bases and J lost 4 bases. CDR3 sequence reads: CASSGTSGGYNEQFF. The CDR3 bases are TGTGCCAGCAGTGGGACTAGCGGGGGGTACAATGAGCAGTTCTTC.

This chain uses TRBV11-2 with TRBJ1-5; D is possibly TRBD1 (5 bases). The germline V gene encodes CDR1 SGHAT and CDR2 FQNNGV. The CDR3 has 14 residues. V was cut by 1 base and J by 7 bases, with 11 bases left in between. DNA of the CDR3: TGTGCCAGCAGCTTAGCAGGGAACGGGCAGCCCCAGCATTTT. It yields the protein CASSLAGNGQPQHF.

This clone was found once. This chain links TRBV4-2 with TRBJ1-2; no firm D call. Looked up from germline, CDR1 is LGHNA and CDR2 is YNFKEQ. V was cut by 0 bases and J by 0 bases, with 8 bases left in between. The CDR3 is 15 amino acids. As DNA, the CDR3 is TGTGCCAGCAGCCAAGATGAGTCGGCTAACTATGGCTACACCTTC. Translated: CASSQDESANYGYTF.

This clone was seen a handful of times. This chain connects TRBV14 to TRBJ2-7, with 11 bases lining up with TRBD2. Germline lookup yields CDR1 SGHDN and CDR2 FVKESK. The V segment lost 5 bases and the J segment 8 bases; nucleotides outside the gene matches: 8. The CDR3 length is 14 residues. CDR3 amino acids: CASSIAGGPLKQYF. For the CDR3, the DNA is TGTGCCAGCAGCATAGCGGGAGGGCCCTTGAAGCAGTACTTC. The full variable domain, completed using reference TRBV14 and TRBJ2-7, is EAGVTQFPSHSVIEKGQTVTLRCDPISGHDNLYWYRRVMGKEIKFLLHFVKESKQDESGMPNNRFLAERTGGTYSTLKVQPAELEDSGVYFCASSIAGGPLKQYFGPGTRLTVT.

There are many counts of this clone. J is TRBJ1-1 and V is TRBV29-1; D possibly corresponds to TRBD1 (6 bases). V was cut by 6 bases and J by 0 bases, with 11 bases left in between. This CDR3 is built from 13 residues. Germline CDR1 is SQVTM and CDR2 is ANQGSEA. CDR3 nucleotides: TGCAGCGTGCCGGGACACCTGAACACTGAAGCTTTCTTT. Translation: CSVPGHLNTEAFF.

CDR3 loop: CASSSTGGSYEQYF. As DNA, the CDR3 is TGCGCCAGCAGCTCCACAGGGGGGTCCTACGAGCAGTACTTC. The rearrangement joins TRBV5-1 to TRBJ2-7; 8 bases are a match to TRBD1. The ends lost 3 bases at V and 1 base at J; junction bases unmatched: 3. This CDR3 is built from 14 residues. The V gene's germline CDR1 is SGHRS and CDR2 YFSETQ.

CDR3 sequence reads: CASRSGLGAPGANVLTF. In nucleotides, the CDR3 is TGTGCCAGCAGGAGTGGTTTGGGGGCCCCCGGGGCCAACGTCCTGACTTTC. The V call is TRBV27, the J call TRBJ2-6; a possible D gene is TRBD1 (6 bases). From germline, CDR1 is MNHEY and CDR2 SMNVEV (reference sequence). The CDR3 loop spans 17 amino acids. V was cut by 6 bases and J by 4 bases, with 19 bases left in between.

The gene calls are TRBV29-1 and TRBJ1-1; no firm D call. The CDR3 consists of 11 residues. Trimming removed 5 bases at V and 5 bases at J, with 9 bases between. From germline, CDR1 is SQVTM and CDR2 ANQGSEA. CDR3 bases: TGCAGCGTTCGGACGGGGACTGAAGCTTTCTTT. Translating gives CSVRTGTEAFF.

CDR3 loop: CATQPLAGEKLFF. CDR3 bases: TGTGCCACTCAGCCGCTGGCAGGTGAAAAACTGTTTTTT. V usage is TRBV12-3 or TRBV12-4 and J usage is TRBJ1-4; D is unresolved. Deletions cut 10 bases from V and 7 bases from J, with 16 bases between. This CDR3 has 13 residues.

The CDR3: CASSLGTGNYGYTF. CDR3 coding DNA: TGTGCCAGCAGCTTGGGGACAGGCAACTATGGCTACACCTTC. The chain couples TRBV5-4 to TRBJ1-2; 7 bases match TRBD1. With V trimmed by 0 bases and J by 2 bases, 1 base remained unmatched. Germline values: CDR1 SGHNT, CDR2 YYREEE (reference sequence). The CDR3 totals 14 residues.

CDR3 in amino acids: CASTGQGPYNSPLHF. The CDR3, as DNA: TGTGCCAGCACGGGACAGGGACCCTATAATTCACCCCTCCACTTT. The chain combines TRBV27 with TRBJ1-6; TRBD1 agrees at 9 bases. Germline loops: CDR1 MNHEY, CDR2 SMNVEV (reference sequence). CDR3 size: 15 residues. V lost 7 bases to trimming and J lost 2 bases; unmatched junction nucleotides: 3.

This sequence joins TRBV6-5 and TRBJ1-6; 7 nucleotides align to TRBD1. The CDR3 is 15 amino acids. The ends lost 4 bases at V and 5 bases at J; junction bases unmatched: 5. Germline lookup yields CDR1 MNHEY and CDR2 SVGAGI. The CDR3 DNA reads TGTGCCAGCAGTTTATCAGGGGGTCATAATTCACCCCTCCACTTT. This sequence encodes CASSLSGGHNSPLHF.

This clone showed up just a few times. The V call is TRBV24-1, the J call TRBJ2-1, with D perhaps TRBD2 (6 bases). The germline CDR1 and CDR2 sequences are KGHDR and SFDVKD. This CDR3 is built from 15 residues. V lost 5 bases and J 3 bases, leaving 13 bases between the germline ends. DNA for the CDR3: TGTGCCACCAGTGGGGCTAGCGACTACTACAATGAGCAGTTCTTC. Encoded protein: CATSGASDYYNEQFF.

The chain carries TRBV24-1 and TRBJ2-1; the match to TRBD1 covers 9 bases. The germline V gene encodes CDR1 KGHDR and CDR2 SFDVKD. The CDR3 is 15 amino acids. Trimming removed 0 bases from V and 10 bases from J; junction bases left unmatched: 6. The CDR3 DNA reads as TGTGCCACCAGTGATTTGGACCGGGACAGGGAAGAGCAGTTCTTC. Translation gives CATSDLDRDREEQFF.

The V call is TRBV24-1, the J call TRBJ2-1, with 7 positions matching TRBD2. J lost 6 bases, V lost 4 bases, and 11 bases had no gene match. CDR1 is KGHDR, CDR2 SFDVKD, per germline. This CDR3 comprises 16 residues. The CDR3 nucleotides read TGTGCCACCAGTGACCTGACTAGGGAGGGTCGCAATGAGCAGTTCTTC. Residues: CATSDLTREGRNEQFF.

The chain combines TRBV11-2 with TRBJ1-6; TRBD1 matches 12 bases. This CDR3 comprises 18 residues. CDR1 SGHAT and CDR2 FQNNGV come from the germline V gene. After removal of 5 bases from V and 2 bases from J, the junction contained 7 bases not matched to a gene. The CDR3 DNA follows: TGTGCCAGCAGCCTGGGACAGGGGGCCTTGACCTATAATTCACCCCTCCACTTT. Amino acids: CASSLGQGALTYNSPLHF.

The V call is TRBV19, the J call TRBJ2-2, with no clear D. The length of the CDR3 is 15 residues. Germline-derived CDR1 and CDR2 are LNHDA and SQIVND (reference sequence). The V end was cut by 1 base, the J end by 1 base, with 7 bases between. CDR3 amino acids: CASSIGQVNTGELFF. For the CDR3, the DNA is TGTGCCAGTAGTATAGGTCAGGTGAACACCGGGGAGCTGTTTTTT.

DNA of the CDR3: TGTGCCAGCAGCAAAACAGGGGGCGCAAACACCGGGGAGCTGTTTTTT. It yields the protein CASSKTGGANTGELFF. The chain joins TRBV3-1 (or the pseudogene TRBV3-2) to TRBJ2-2, with 9 bases identical to TRBD1. This CDR3 is built from 16 residues. Germline V gives CDR1 LGHDT, CDR2 YNNKEL (reference sequence). V shed 5 bases, J shed 2 bases, and the junction held 6 bases outside the gene matches.

This chain uses TRBV19 with TRBJ2-7, with 12 bases matching TRBD2. The CDR3 covers 17 residues. The germline gives CDR1 LNHDA, CDR2 SQIVND (reference sequence). V dropped 3 bases and J dropped 3; count of bases not matched to a gene: 9. The CDR3 here is CASSILAGGQGGYEQYF. As DNA, the CDR3 is TGTGCCAGTAGTATCCTAGCGGGAGGGCAAGGCGGCTACGAGCAGTACTTC. Complete variable domain (other parts from reference TRBV19 and TRBJ2-7): DGGITQSPKYLFRKEGQNVTLSCEQNLNHDAMYWYRQDPGQGLRLIYYSQIVNDFQKGDIAEGYSVSREKKESFPLTVTSAQKNPTAFYLCASSILAGGQGGYEQYFGPGTRLTVT.